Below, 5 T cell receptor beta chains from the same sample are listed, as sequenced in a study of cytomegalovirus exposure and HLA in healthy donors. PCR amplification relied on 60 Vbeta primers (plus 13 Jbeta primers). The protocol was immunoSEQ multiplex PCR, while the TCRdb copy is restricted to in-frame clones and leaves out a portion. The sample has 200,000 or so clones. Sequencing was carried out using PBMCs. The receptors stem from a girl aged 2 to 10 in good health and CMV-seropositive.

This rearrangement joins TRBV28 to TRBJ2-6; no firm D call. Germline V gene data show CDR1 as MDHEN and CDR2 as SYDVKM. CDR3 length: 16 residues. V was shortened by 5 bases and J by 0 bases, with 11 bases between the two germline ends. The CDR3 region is CASSPHLGSGANVLTF. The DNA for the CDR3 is TGTGCCAGCAGTCCCCACCTAGGCTCTGGGGCCAACGTCCTGACTTTC.

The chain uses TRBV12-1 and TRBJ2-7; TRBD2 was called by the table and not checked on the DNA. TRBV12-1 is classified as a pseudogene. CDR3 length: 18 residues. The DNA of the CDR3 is TGTGCCAGCAGCTTGGGCCAATTTCTAGCGGAAGATCCCTACGAGCAGTACTTC. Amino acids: CASSLGQFLAEDPYEQYF.

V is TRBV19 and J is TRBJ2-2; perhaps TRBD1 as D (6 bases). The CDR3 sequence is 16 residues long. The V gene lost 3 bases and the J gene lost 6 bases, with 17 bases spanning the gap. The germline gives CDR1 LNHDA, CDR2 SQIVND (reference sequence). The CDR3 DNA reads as TGTGCCAGTAGTATGCCATGGCAGGGGTACGCCGGGGAGCTGTTTTTT. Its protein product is CASSMPWQGYAGELFF.

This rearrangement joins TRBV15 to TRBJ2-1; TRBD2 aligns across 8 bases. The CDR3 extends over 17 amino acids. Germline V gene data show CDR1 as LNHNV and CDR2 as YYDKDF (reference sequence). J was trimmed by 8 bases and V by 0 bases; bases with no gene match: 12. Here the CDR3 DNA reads TGTGCCACCAGCAGAGAGCGTGGCAGCGGGAGTTTCGATGAGCAGTTCTTC. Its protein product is CATSRERGSGSFDEQFF.

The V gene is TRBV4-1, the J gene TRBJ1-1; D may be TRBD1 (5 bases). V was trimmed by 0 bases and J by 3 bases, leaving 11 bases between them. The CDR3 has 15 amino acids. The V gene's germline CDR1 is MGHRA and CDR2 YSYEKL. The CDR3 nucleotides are TGCGCCAGCAGCCAAGATCGGGGACTTGACACTGAAGCTTTCTTT. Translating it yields CASSQDRGLDTEAFF.